The 26 T cell receptor beta chains reported below all come from one sample, sequenced in a study of blood T cell repertoires in COVID-19. Repertoires were generated with immunoSEQ multiplex PCR, while TCRdb's copy carries only in-frame clones and drops some. The sample includes 140,000 or so clones, roughly 79% of them seen just once. Sequencing used peripheral blood. The source of these receptors is a man aged 50-59 years with active or convalescent COVID-19.

V gene TRBV9 combines with J gene TRBJ2-1, with 8 bases aligning to TRBD1. J was trimmed by 7 bases and V by 3 bases; bases with no gene match: 12. Germline CDR1 and CDR2: SGDLS and YYNGEE. CDR3 size: 16 residues. This CDR3 is CASSESGGVVVNEQFF. CDR3 nucleotides: TGTGCCAGCAGCGAATCAGGGGGCGTCGTTGTGAATGAGCAGTTCTTC.

The chain joins TRBV28 to TRBJ2-7; 7 bases are a match to TRBD2. J gave up 0 bases and V 5 bases, and 16 bases lay outside the gene matches. Germline V gene lookup returns CDR1 MDHEN and CDR2 SYDVKM. CDR3 size: 18 residues. Here the CDR3 reads CASSPTPWGRARSYEQYF. DNA for the CDR3: TGTGCCAGCAGTCCTACCCCGTGGGGGAGGGCCCGCTCCTACGAGCAGTACTTC. The entire variable domain, with the rest obtained from reference TRBV28 and TRBJ2-7, is as follows: DVKVTQSSRYLVKRTGEKVFLECVQDMDHENMFWYRQDPGLGLRLIYFSYDVKMKEKGDIPEGYSVSREKKERFSLILESASTNQTSMYLCASSPTPWGRARSYEQYFGPGTRLTVT.

The chain joins TRBV4-2 to TRBJ1-2, with D uncertain. CDR1 is LGHNA and CDR2 is YNFKEQ in the germline V gene. Trimming shortened V by 4 bases and J by 2 bases, and 8 bases separated the two germline ends. This CDR3 is 13 amino acids long. Here the CDR3 DNA reads TGTGCCAGCAGCCCGGAGCCAAACTATGGCTACACCTTC. Encoded protein: CASSPEPNYGYTF.

In this sample, this clone turned up a few times. V gene TRBV4-2 combines with J gene TRBJ2-5; the D gene is possibly TRBD2 (6 bases). The CDR3 contains 16 residues. Trimming took off 0 bases at V and 1 base at J, with 12 bases between the two ends. Germline V gives CDR1 LGHNA, CDR2 YNFKEQ. CDR3: CASSQEGTSRQETQYF. The CDR3 region has the DNA TGTGCCAGCAGCCAAGAAGGAACTAGCCGCCAAGAGACCCAGTACTTC.

This chain links TRBV3-1 (or the pseudogene TRBV3-2) with TRBJ1-3; D is ambiguous. Germline V gene data show CDR1 as LGHDT and CDR2 as YNNKEL (reference sequence). V was trimmed by 7 bases and J by 0 bases, leaving 13 bases between them. CDR3 size: 15 residues. The DNA for the CDR3 is TGTGCCAGCAAAGACACGCTGGACTCTGGAAACACCATATATTTT. This gives the protein CASKDTLDSGNTIYF.

Many counts were recorded for this clone. This sequence joins TRBV30 and TRBJ1-4; D not certain. Germline CDR1 GTSNPN, CDR2 SVGIG (reference sequence). Trimming left V 5 bases short and J 5 bases short, with 18 bases between. The CDR3 covers 15 residues. CDR3 amino acids: CAWGSHRTPNEKLFF. CDR3 in DNA: TGTGCCTGGGGTTCCCATCGGACTCCGAATGAAAAACTGTTTTTT.

In nucleotides, the CDR3 is TGTGCCAGCAGTTACTCAGGGTTGGGGCACTATGAAAAACTGTTTTTT. Its translation is CASSYSGLGHYEKLFF. V and J are TRBV6-5 and TRBJ1-4; a possible D gene is TRBD1 (5 bases). This CDR3 spans 16 amino acids. Germline values: CDR1 MNHEY, CDR2 SVGAGI. Trimming left V 0 bases short and J 6 bases short, with 14 bases between.

J is TRBJ1-4 and V is TRBV9; D is perhaps TRBD1 (5 bases). V shed 0 bases and J shed 10 bases, with 25 bases lying between them. Germline CDR1 reads SGDLS; CDR2 reads YYNGEE. This CDR3 has 18 amino acids. The CDR3 DNA is TGTGCCAGCAGCGTAGCCCTTGCCGGTGGGGACGGCGGGGGAAAACTGTTTTTT. The encoded protein is CASSVALAGGDGGGKLFF.

The chain recombines TRBV19 with TRBJ2-3; 9 nucleotides align to TRBD1. Unmatched junction bases numbered 9, after V lost 7 bases and J lost 1 base. This CDR3 is built from 16 residues. Germline CDR1 reads LNHDA; CDR2 reads SQIVND (reference sequence). The CDR3 DNA follows: TGTGCCAGTACCGAAGGCCGGGACAGGGGCACAGATACGCAGTATTTT. Translating it yields CASTEGRDRGTDTQYF.

V gene TRBV6-5 combines with J gene TRBJ2-7; 10 bases line up with TRBD1. Unmatched junction bases numbered 7, after V lost 6 bases and J lost 2 bases. This CDR3 has 15 residues. Germline values: CDR1 MNHEY, CDR2 SVGAGI. In DNA, the CDR3 is TGTGCCAGCAGCCTCGGGACAGGGGTTCCCTACGAGCAGTACTTC. Its protein product is CASSLGTGVPYEQYF.

V usage is TRBV27 and J usage is TRBJ2-7, with D possibly matching TRBD1 (7 bases). The V gene's germline CDR1 is MNHEY and CDR2 SMNVEV (reference sequence). Trimming pared 4 bases from V and 7 bases from J, leaving 14 bases between. There are 13 residues in the CDR3. CDR3 nucleotide sequence: TGTGCCAGCAGTTATTACAGGGGAGGTGAGCAGTACTTC. It specifies CASSYYRGGEQYF.

The rearrangement joins TRBV28 to TRBJ2-1; the match to TRBD1 covers 8 bases. The V gene end was trimmed by 6 bases and the J gene end by 8 bases; junction bases not matched to a gene: 12. Germline values: CDR1 MDHEN, CDR2 SYDVKM. CDR3 length equals 15 residues. The CDR3 is CASRFTGGAWDEQFF. The DNA of the CDR3 is TGTGCCAGCAGATTTACAGGGGGTGCTTGGGATGAGCAGTTCTTC.

This chain links TRBV30 with TRBJ1-4; D ambiguous. The ends were cut back, 1 base at V and 7 bases at J, with 10 bases in the middle. The CDR3 spans 13 residues. Per germline, CDR1 GTSNPN and CDR2 SVGIG (reference sequence). The CDR3 reads CAWSARRGEKLFF. In nucleotides, the CDR3 is TGTGCCTGGAGTGCCCGACGGGGTGAAAAACTGTTTTTT.

The genes are TRBV7-9 and TRBJ1-1, with D uncertain. The CDR3 has 13 amino acids. CDR1 is SEHNR, CDR2 FQNEAQ, per germline (reference sequence). V dropped 8 bases and J dropped 3 bases, with 13 bases sitting between them. The CDR3 nucleotides are TGTGCCAGCTTGGCCCCGGGGTACACTGAAGCTTTCTTT. Translation: CASLAPGYTEAFF.

The CDR3 nucleotides are TGTGCCAGCAGTGAAGCCCCGGGGGGGGGCCGGTCACCCCTCCACTTT. Its protein is CASSEAPGGGRSPLHF. V gene TRBV6-1 combines with J gene TRBJ1-6; D is perhaps TRBD1 (6 bases). V was cut by 0 bases and J by 10 bases, with 16 bases left in between. The germline V gene encodes CDR1 MNHNS and CDR2 SASEGT. The CDR3 loop spans 16 amino acids.

This clone was picked up many times. This chain connects TRBV7-9 to TRBJ2-1; 7 positions match TRBD1. Trimming took 4 bases from V and 9 from J; bases not matched to a gene: 3. CDR3 length: 12 amino acids. Germline lookup yields CDR1 SEHNR and CDR2 FQNEAQ (reference sequence). The CDR3 DNA reads as TGTGCCAGCAGCTGGGGACAGCGTGAGCAGTTCTTC. Protein: CASSWGQREQFF.

The chain employs TRBV7-9 and TRBJ2-5, with a tentative D call TRBD1 (5 bases). Germline CDR1 SEHNR, CDR2 FQNEAQ (reference sequence). This CDR3 comprises 15 residues. Trimming removed 2 bases from V and 4 bases from J, with 14 bases in between. The CDR3 DNA reads as TGTGCCAGCAGCTTAAACTGGGGCACTCTAGAGACCCAGTACTTC. Amino acid sequence: CASSLNWGTLETQYF. Using reference TRBV7-9 and TRBJ2-5 for the parts outside the CDR3, the full variable domain is DTGVSQNPRHKITKRGQNVTFRCDPISEHNRLYWYRQTLGQGPEFLTYFQNEAQLEKSRLLSDRFSAERPKGSFSTLEIQRTEQGDSAMYLCASSLNWGTLETQYFGPGTRLLVL.

This rearrangement joins TRBV20-1 to TRBJ1-2, with D possibly TRBD1 on 5 matching bases. Germline V gives CDR1 DFQATT, CDR2 SNEGSKA (reference sequence). CDR3 length: 11 residues. V was pared by 6 bases and J by 5 bases, with 10 bases between. The CDR3: CSAAGPYGYTF. The CDR3 DNA is TGCAGTGCGGCGGGACCTTATGGCTACACCTTC.

This chain connects TRBV24-1 to TRBJ1-2; the match to TRBD1 covers 9 bases. Trimming cost V 5 bases and J 6 bases; bases outside gene matches: 6. The CDR3 spans 14 residues. Germline values: CDR1 KGHDR, CDR2 SFDVKD. The CDR3 coding sequence is TGTGCCACCAGTGCTACAGGGGGCGGAGATGGCTACACCTTC. It encodes CATSATGGGDGYTF.

The rearrangement joins TRBV30 to TRBJ1-5, with D maybe TRBD1 (6 bases). Germline lookup yields CDR1 GTSNPN and CDR2 SVGIG (reference sequence). This CDR3 spans 13 amino acids. Trimming pared 2 bases from V and 7 bases from J, leaving 12 bases between. For the CDR3, the DNA is TGTGCCTGGAGTCTGGACAGCGAACAGCCCCAGCATTTT. Its protein product is CAWSLDSEQPQHF.

This chain links TRBV30 with TRBJ1-5; weak D call: TRBD1 (5 bases). Trimming pared 0 bases from V and 11 bases from J, leaving 14 bases between. This CDR3 region has 13 residues. Germline CDR1 is GTSNPN and CDR2 is SVGIG (reference sequence). The CDR3 DNA reads as TGTGCCTGGAGTGTCCAGGGTCTCGAGGCCCAGCATTTT. Its protein is CAWSVQGLEAQHF. Combining the CDR3 with reference TRBV30 and TRBJ1-5 gives the whole variable domain SQTIHQWPATLVQPVGSPLSLECTVEGTSNPNLYWYRQAAGRGLQLLFYSVGIGQISSEVPQNLSASRPQDRQFILSSKKLLLSDSGFYLCAWSVQGLEAQHFGDGTRLSIL.

This clone came up many times. V is TRBV28 and J is TRBJ2-7; D perhaps matches TRBD1 (6 bases). Germline V gene data show CDR1 as MDHEN and CDR2 as SYDVKM. V gave up 3 bases and J gave up 4 bases, with 13 bases separating them. CDR3 length equals 14 residues. The CDR3 region is CASSLAGDLYEQYF. Written as DNA, the CDR3 is TGTGCCAGCAGTTTGGCAGGGGATTTATACGAGCAGTACTTC.

This clone was recorded once. The chain uses TRBV25-1 and TRBJ1-4; a possible D gene is TRBD1 (6 bases). Germline V lookup: CDR1 MGHDK, CDR2 SYGVNS. The V end was cut by 6 bases, the J end by 0 bases, with 8 bases between. The CDR3 is 14 residues long. CDR3 protein: CASRAGATNEKLFF. DNA for the CDR3: TGTGCCAGCAGGGCAGGGGCAACTAATGAAAAACTGTTTTTT.

The CDR3 loop reads CASSPGTSGYNEQFF. As DNA, the CDR3 is TGTGCCAGCAGCCCGGGGACTAGCGGGTACAATGAGCAGTTCTTC. The chain carries TRBV7-2 and TRBJ2-1, with TRBD2 identical over 12 bases. The CDR3 totals 15 residues. With 5 bases clipped from V and 4 bases from J, the junction kept 3 bases outside the gene matches. Germline V gives CDR1 SGHTA, CDR2 FQGNSA.

The chain has TRBV21-1 and TRBJ2-2; the D segment call TRBD1 is taken from the table without a DNA check. TRBV21-1 counts as a pseudogene. This CDR3 comprises 15 residues. CDR3 in amino acids: CARLQGAPNTGELFF. In DNA, the CDR3 is TGTGCCAGACTGCAGGGGGCGCCGAACACCGGGGAGCTGTTTTTT.

In this sample, this clone turned up many times. The chain recombines TRBV4-1 with TRBJ2-7; 9 bases align to TRBD1. Trimming removed 0 bases from V and 2 bases from J; junction bases left unmatched: 11. The CDR3 totals 18 residues. Per germline, CDR1 MGHRA and CDR2 YSYEKL. DNA of the CDR3: TGCGCCAGCAGCCAAGATCCAACGTTCGGGACAGGGACCTACGAGCAGTACTTC. This encodes CASSQDPTFGTGTYEQYF.